The 10 T cell receptor beta chains given below trace back to one sample, sequenced in a study of T cells in Graves' hyperthyroidism and ophthalmopathy. Amplified TCR beta CDR3 regions came from RNA transcripts. The HTBI set primed first-round TCR CDR3 RT-PCR. One entry per CDR3 protein, called by TCRdb with MiXCR from the multiplex PCR reads. The table includes about 640,000 distinct CDR3 sequences, roughly 45% detected once. The material sequenced was peripheral blood or thyroid tissue (not recorded which). The receptor source for this set is an adult man with Graves' disease, either hyperthyroidism or ophthalmopathy (not recorded which).

J is TRBJ2-6 and V is TRBV7-3; 7 bases fit TRBD2. This CDR3 has 15 residues. Losses at the gene ends were 4 bases for V and 5 bases for J; bases not matched to a gene: 5. The germline V gene has CDR1 SGHTA and CDR2 FQGTGA. The CDR3 DNA reads TGTGCCAGCAGCTCCGAAGCGGGGCGGGCCAACGTCCTGACTTTC. Translating gives CASSSEAGRANVLTF.

This chain joins TRBV5-1 and TRBJ1-2; D uncertain. The V end was cut by 1 base, the J end by 5 bases, with 15 bases between. The CDR3 length is 15 residues. Germline values: CDR1 SGHRS, CDR2 YFSETQ. CDR3 bases: TGCGCCAGCAGCTTGTATGGCGAGCTGGAATATGGCTACACCTTC. Amino acids: CASSLYGELEYGYTF.

The chain uses TRBV7-9 and TRBJ2-7; 8 bases line up with TRBD1. The germline gives CDR1 SEHNR, CDR2 FQNEAQ (reference sequence). J was trimmed by 7 bases and V by 5 bases; bases with no gene match: 13. This CDR3 has 15 amino acids. DNA of the CDR3: TGTGCCAGCAGCCCGTGGACAGGGTTGGACTATGAGCAGTACTTC. It encodes CASSPWTGLDYEQYF.

The CDR3 sequence is CASSLGTRGLAGFQETQYF. The CDR3 bases are TGTGCCAGCAGCTTGGGGACCCGAGGACTAGCGGGATTCCAAGAGACCCAGTACTTC. V and J are TRBV7-9 and TRBJ2-5; 12 bases map to TRBD2. Germline V gene data show CDR1 as SEHNR and CDR2 as FQNEAQ (reference sequence). The trim removed 3 bases at V and 1 base at J, leaving 12 bases unmatched. The CDR3 runs to 19 residues.

This chain uses TRBV11-2 with TRBJ2-5; D uncertain. V lost 1 base and J 3 bases, leaving 9 bases between the germline ends. Germline CDR1 SGHAT, CDR2 FQNNGV. The CDR3 covers 14 residues. The CDR3 spells CASSLGGSKETQYF. DNA of the CDR3: TGTGCCAGCAGCTTAGGCGGAAGCAAAGAGACCCAGTACTTC.

The rearrangement uses TRBV19 and TRBJ1-1; TRBD1 aligns across 9 bases. The CDR3 loop spans 15 amino acids. From germline, CDR1 is LNHDA and CDR2 SQIVND (reference sequence). Trimming removed 5 bases from V and 3 bases from J; junction bases left unmatched: 7. The CDR3 here is CASSLPGQGYTEAFF. CDR3 sequence (DNA): TGTGCCAGTAGTTTACCGGGACAGGGTTACACTGAAGCTTTCTTT. The variable domain in full, completed from reference TRBV19 and TRBJ1-1, reads DGGITQSPKYLFRKEGQNVTLSCEQNLNHDAMYWYRQDPGQGLRLIYYSQIVNDFQKGDIAEGYSVSREKKESFPLTVTSAQKNPTAFYLCASSLPGQGYTEAFFGQGTRLTVV.

The chain has TRBV7-9 and TRBJ1-1, with 7 bases that match TRBD1. CDR3 length: 17 residues. With V trimmed by 5 bases and J by 1 base, 13 bases remained unmatched. CDR1 is SEHNR and CDR2 is FQNEAQ in the germline V gene (reference sequence). The CDR3 is CASSIRSGTATNTEAFF. The CDR3 nucleotides read TGTGCCAGCAGCATAAGGAGTGGGACAGCTACGAACACTGAAGCTTTCTTT.

Only a few counts were recorded for this clonotype. This chain joins TRBV6-6 and TRBJ2-6; no firm D call. This CDR3 is 14 amino acids long. Germline loops: CDR1 MNHNY, CDR2 SVGAGI (reference sequence). The V end lost 6 bases, the J end lost 0 bases, and 6 bases lay between the germline ends. The CDR3 loop is CASRDFSGANVLTF. The CDR3 DNA follows: TGTGCCAGCAGAGACTTCTCTGGGGCCAACGTCCTGACTTTC.

The rearrangement links TRBV10-3 to TRBJ2-7, with 10 nucleotides matching TRBD1. The germline CDR1 and CDR2 sequences are ENHRY and SYGVKD. J lost 11 bases, V lost 3 bases, and 4 bases had no gene match. The CDR3 runs 12 residues. This CDR3 reads CAISDDGTGEYF. For the CDR3, the DNA is TGTGCCATCAGTGATGATGGGACAGGGGAGTACTTC.

This clonotype was detected only once. The rearrangement uses TRBV29-1 and TRBJ1-5, with D perhaps TRBD1 (5 bases). The CDR3 has 14 amino acids. Between the trimmed V and J ends, which lost 4 bases and 0 bases, there was a span of 10 bases. The germline CDR1 and CDR2 sequences are SQVTM and ANQGSEA. Written as DNA, the CDR3 is TGCAGCGTTGGGGGCAGAAATAGCAATCAGCCCCAGCATTTT. Translation gives CSVGGRNSNQPQHF. Full variable domain (rest looked up from reference TRBV29-1 and TRBJ1-5): SAVISQKPSRDICQRGTSLTIQCQVDSQVTMMFWYRQQPGQSLTLIATANQGSEATYESGFVIDKFPISRPNLTFSTLTVSNMSPEDSSIYLCSVGGRNSNQPQHFGDGTRLSIL.